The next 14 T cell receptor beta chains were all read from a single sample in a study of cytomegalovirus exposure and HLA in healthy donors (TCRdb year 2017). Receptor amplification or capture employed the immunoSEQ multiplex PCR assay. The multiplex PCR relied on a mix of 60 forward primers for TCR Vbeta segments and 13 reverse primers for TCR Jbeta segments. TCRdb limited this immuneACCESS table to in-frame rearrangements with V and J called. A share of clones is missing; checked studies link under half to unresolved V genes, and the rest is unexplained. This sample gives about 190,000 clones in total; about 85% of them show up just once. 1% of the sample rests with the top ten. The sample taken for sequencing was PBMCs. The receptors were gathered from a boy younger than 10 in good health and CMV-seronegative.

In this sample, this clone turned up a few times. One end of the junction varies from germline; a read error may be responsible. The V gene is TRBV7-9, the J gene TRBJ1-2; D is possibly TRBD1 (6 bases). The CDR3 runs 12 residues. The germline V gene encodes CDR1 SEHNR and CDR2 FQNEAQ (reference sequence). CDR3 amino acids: CSSTMDSYGYTF. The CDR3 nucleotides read TGTTCCAGCACCATGGACAGCTATGGCTACACCTTC.

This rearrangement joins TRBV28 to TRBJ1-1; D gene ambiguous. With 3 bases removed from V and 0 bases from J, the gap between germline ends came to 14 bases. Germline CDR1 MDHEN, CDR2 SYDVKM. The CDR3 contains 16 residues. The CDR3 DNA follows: TGTGCCAGCAGTTTCCGATTGGGAGGGCTGAACACTGAAGCTTTCTTT. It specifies CASSFRLGGLNTEAFF.

CDR3 protein: CAITAGNTIYF. In nucleotides, the CDR3 is TGTGCCATCACGGCTGGAAACACCATATATTTT. The rearrangement uses TRBV10-3 and TRBJ1-3; D ambiguous. The V gene's germline CDR1 is ENHRY and CDR2 SYGVKD. Trimming pared 7 bases from V and 2 bases from J, leaving 3 bases between. The CDR3 loop spans 11 amino acids.

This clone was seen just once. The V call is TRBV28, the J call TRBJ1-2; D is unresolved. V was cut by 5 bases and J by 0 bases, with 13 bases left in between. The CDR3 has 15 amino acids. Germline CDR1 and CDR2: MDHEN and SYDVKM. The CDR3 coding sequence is TGTGCCAGCAGTCCGCCGGGTTCAGCTAACTATGGCTACACCTTC. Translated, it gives CASSPPGSANYGYTF.

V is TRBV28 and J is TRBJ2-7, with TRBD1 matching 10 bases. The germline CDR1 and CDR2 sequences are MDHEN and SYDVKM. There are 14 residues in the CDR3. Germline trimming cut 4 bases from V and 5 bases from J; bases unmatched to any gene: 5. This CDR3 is CASSSPGQGDEQYV. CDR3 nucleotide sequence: TGTGCCAGCAGTTCCCCTGGACAGGGGGACGAGCAGTACGTC.

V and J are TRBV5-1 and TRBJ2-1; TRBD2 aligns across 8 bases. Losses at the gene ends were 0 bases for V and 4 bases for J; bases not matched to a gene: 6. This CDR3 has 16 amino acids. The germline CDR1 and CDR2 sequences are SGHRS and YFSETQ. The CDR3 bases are TGCGCCAGCAGCTTGGGGGCGGGGGGCTTATACAATGAGCAGTTCTTC. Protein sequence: CASSLGAGGLYNEQFF.

The CDR3: CAWRGTGRDLADTQYF. The CDR3 DNA sequence: TGTGCCTGGAGGGGGACTGGGCGGGATTTAGCGGATACGCAGTATTTT. The V and J genes are TRBV30 and TRBJ2-3; perhaps TRBD2 as D (6 bases). CDR3 length: 16 amino acids. V was clipped by 3 bases and J by 6 bases, with 22 bases between them. Germline V gene sequence: CDR1 GTSNPN, CDR2 SVGIG (reference sequence).

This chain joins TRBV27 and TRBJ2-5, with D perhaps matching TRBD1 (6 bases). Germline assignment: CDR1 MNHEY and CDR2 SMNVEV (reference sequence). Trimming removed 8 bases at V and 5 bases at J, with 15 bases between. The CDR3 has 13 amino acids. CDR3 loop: CASHPQGWETQYF. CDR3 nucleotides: TGTGCCAGCCACCCACAGGGTTGGGAGACCCAGTACTTC.

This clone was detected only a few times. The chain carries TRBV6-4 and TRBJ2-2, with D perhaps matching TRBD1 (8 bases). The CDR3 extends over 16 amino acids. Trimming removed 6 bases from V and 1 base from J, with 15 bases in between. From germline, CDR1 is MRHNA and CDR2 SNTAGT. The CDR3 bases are TGTGCCAGCAGCCCGACAGGGGAGGGGAACACCGGGGAGCTGTTTTTT. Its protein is CASSPTGEGNTGELFF.

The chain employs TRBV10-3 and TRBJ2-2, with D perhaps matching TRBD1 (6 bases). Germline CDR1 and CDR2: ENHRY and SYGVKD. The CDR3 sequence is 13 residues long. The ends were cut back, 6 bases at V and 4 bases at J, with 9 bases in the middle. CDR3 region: CAIRPQGTGELFF. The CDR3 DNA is TGTGCCATCAGGCCACAGGGCACCGGGGAGCTGTTTTTT.

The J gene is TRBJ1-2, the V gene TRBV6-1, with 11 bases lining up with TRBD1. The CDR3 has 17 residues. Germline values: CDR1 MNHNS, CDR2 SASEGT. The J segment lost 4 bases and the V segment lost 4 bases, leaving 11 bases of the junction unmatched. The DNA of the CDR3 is TGTGCCAGCAGTGCACCCCCCGGGACAGGGGGTTCCTATGGCTACACCTTC. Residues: CASSAPPGTGGSYGYTF.

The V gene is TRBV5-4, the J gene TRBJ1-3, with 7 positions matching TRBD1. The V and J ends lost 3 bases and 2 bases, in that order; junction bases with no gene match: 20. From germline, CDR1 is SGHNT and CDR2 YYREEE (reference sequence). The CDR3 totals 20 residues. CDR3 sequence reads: CASSSEAGDSQGRAGNTIYF. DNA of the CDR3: TGTGCCAGCAGCTCGGAAGCGGGGGACAGTCAAGGGCGGGCTGGAAACACCATATATTTT. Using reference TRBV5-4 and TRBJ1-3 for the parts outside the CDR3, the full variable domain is ETGVTQSPTHLIKTRGQQVTLRCSSQSGHNTVSWYQQALGQGPQFIFQYYREEENGRGNFPPRFSGLQFPNYSSELNVNALELDDSALYLCASSSEAGDSQGRAGNTIYFGEGSWLTVV.

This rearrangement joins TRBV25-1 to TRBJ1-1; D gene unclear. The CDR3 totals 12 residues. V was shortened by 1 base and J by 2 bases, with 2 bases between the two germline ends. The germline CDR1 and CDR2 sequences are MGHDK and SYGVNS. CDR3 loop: CASSESNTEAFF. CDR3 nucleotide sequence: TGTGCCAGCAGTGAATCTAACACTGAAGCTTTCTTT.

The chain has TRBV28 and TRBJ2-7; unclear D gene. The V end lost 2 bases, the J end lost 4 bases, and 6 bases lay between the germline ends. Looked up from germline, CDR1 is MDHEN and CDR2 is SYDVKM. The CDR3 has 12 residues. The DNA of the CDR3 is TGTGCCAGCAGTTTAAACGGGTACGAGCAGTACTTC. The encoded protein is CASSLNGYEQYF. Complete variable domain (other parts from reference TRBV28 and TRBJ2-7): DVKVTQSSRYLVKRTGEKVFLECVQDMDHENMFWYRQDPGLGLRLIYFSYDVKMKEKGDIPEGYSVSREKKERFSLILESASTNQTSMYLCASSLNGYEQYFGPGTRLTVT.